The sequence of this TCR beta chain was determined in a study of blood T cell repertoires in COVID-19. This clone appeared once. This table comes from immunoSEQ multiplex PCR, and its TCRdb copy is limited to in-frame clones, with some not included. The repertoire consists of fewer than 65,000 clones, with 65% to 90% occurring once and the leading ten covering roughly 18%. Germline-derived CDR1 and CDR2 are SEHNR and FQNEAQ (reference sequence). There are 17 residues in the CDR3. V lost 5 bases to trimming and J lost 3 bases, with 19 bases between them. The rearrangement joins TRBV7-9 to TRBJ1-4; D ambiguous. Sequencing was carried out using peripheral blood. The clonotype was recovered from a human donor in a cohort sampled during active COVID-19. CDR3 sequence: CASSLLGRLAANEKLFF. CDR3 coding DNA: TGTGCCAGCAGCCTCCTCGGCCGACTTGCAGCTAATGAAAAACTGTTTTTT. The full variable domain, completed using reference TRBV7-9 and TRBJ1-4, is DTGVSQNPRHKITKRGQNVTFRCDPISEHNRLYWYRQTLGQGPEFLTYFQNEAQLEKSRLLSDRFSAERPKGSFSTLEIQRTEQGDSAMYLCASSLLGRLAANEKLFFGSGTQLSVL.